The source of this T cell receptor beta chain is a study of identical twins. Whole-study results and caveats: In beta out-of-frame sequences, the excess sharing between twins was weaker. The abundant beta clonotypes from cord blood had fewer insertions, and memory repertoires had none of this.

Remarks on this clonotype: No antigen is known for it.

Healthy Caucasians made up all donors. A universal primer site arose from template switching, and cDNA bore unique molecular identifiers. TCRdb analysed the 5' RACE reads with MiXCR anew, one entry per CDR3 protein. The sample holds some 500,000 distinct CDR3 sequences; around an eighth are singletons and the top ten take about 0.97%. The sample was also reused in another study, on yellow fever vaccine responses in identical twins.

Sequenced material: CD4+ T cells sorted from blood. This sequence originates from a woman younger than 30 in good health.

This chain's CDR3 is CSKTSGIQETQYF. As DNA, the CDR3 is TGCAGTAAGACTAGCGGGATCCAAGAGACCCAGTACTTC. The V and J genes are TRBV20-1 and TRBJ2-5, with TRBD2 identical over 11 bases. Germline values: CDR1 DFQATT, CDR2 SNEGSKA (reference sequence). CDR3 size: 13 residues. The J segment lost 1 base and the V segment lost 8 bases, leaving 3 bases of the junction unmatched.